This T cell receptor (beta chain) appears in the sequencing data of a study of graft-versus-host responses after intestinal transplantation. Study context: Each of the recipients got a multivisceral, liver-intestinal, or isolated intestinal transplant. Every one of the recipients received anti-thymocyte globulin induction and afterwards took tacrolimus and steroids for 3 to 4 years.

The length of the CDR3 is 16 residues. V dropped 4 bases and J dropped 9; count of bases not matched to a gene: 7. The germline V gene encodes CDR1 LGHNA and CDR2 YNFKEQ. Study findings and constraints: The authors found GvH clones in recipient marrow, some appearing first in ileum or blood. Allografts carried high graft-versus-host to host-versus-graft clonal ratios in patients having graft-donor T cell macrochimerism.

A word on this clone: The antigen is not known.

Libraries were prepared by immunoSEQ multiplex PCR; TCRdb keeps only in-frame clonotypes and omits some of them. The sample lists roughly 70,000 clones, under 90% occurring once. The source was unstimulated CD4+ T cells sorted from spleen or lymph node cells, collected before transplant. The TCR was taken from a human donor who was the organ donor for an intestinal transplant. J is TRBJ2-1 and V is TRBV4-2, with TRBD2 matching 15 bases. The CDR3 coding sequence is TGTGCCAGCAGCCTTGGACTAGCGGGGGGGCAGGGTGAGCAGTTCTTC. Its translation is CASSLGLAGGQGEQFF.